Given below is one T cell receptor beta chain in context. Data came from immunoSEQ multiplex PCR; TCRdb stores just in-frame clones and leaves some out. The sample lists around 500,000 clones; 81% were seen once. The data were taken from a study of shared clonotypes between healthy human individuals. The V gene end was trimmed by 3 bases and the J gene end by 7 bases; junction bases not matched to a gene: 12. The CDR3 runs to 16 residues. Looked up from germline, CDR1 is LGHNA and CDR2 is YNFKEQ. This sequence joins TRBV4-2 and TRBJ2-1; 7 bases line up with TRBD2. The clonotype originates from a woman in her 40s in good health. Some clones in this sample may be carry-over from other donors' samples. Material: PBMCs. For the CDR3, the DNA is TGTGCCAGCAGCCACCCCGGTAGCGGGCCACCTAATGAGCAGTTCTTC. Protein product: CASSHPGSGPPNEQFF.